These T cell receptor beta chains were read from a single sample in a study of technical replicates of blood from several donors. Assay: immunoSEQ multiplex PCR; the TCRdb copy retains only in-frame clones and omits some. The sample consists of around 60,000 clones, around 93% of them appearing once. Sequenced sample: PBMCs. The receptors shown here come from a human donor in good health. Some clones in this sample may be carry-over from other donors' samples. The CDR3 runs from the conserved cysteine through the conserved F or W. D genes are given only for firm matches. For some rows the clone size is stated as once, few or many, or as a class when expanded; others skip it.

.,TRBJ2-7,TRBV5-5,TRBD1,TGTGCCAGCAGCTTGTATCCAGGGGGTTTTATCTACGAGCAGTACTTC,CASSLYPGGFIYEQYF
.,TRBJ2-7,TRBV4-1,TRBD2,TGCGCCAGCAGCCACCCGGGCAGCGGGGGGGGCTACGAGCAGTACTTC,CASSHPGSGGGYEQYF
.,TRBJ2-7,TRBV7-9,.,TGTGCCAGCAGCCCGCCGGCAGGGGATGTCGCCTACGAGCAGTACTTC,CASSPPAGDVAYEQYF
.,TRBJ2-2,TRBV2,TRBD2,TGTGCCAGCAGTGTCTCGGCTAGCGGGGCCGGGGAGCTGTTTTTT,CASSVSASGAGELFF
.,TRBJ2-7,TRBV6-5,.,TGTGCCAGCAGTTACTACCGAGGAGAAACCTACGAGCAGTACTTC,CASSYYRGETYEQYF
.,TRBJ2-5,TRBV18,TRBD2,TGTGCCAGCTCACCGGGACTAGCGGGGGTTGTAGAGACCCAGTACTTC,CASSPGLAGVVETQYF
.,TRBJ2-7,TRBV5-1,TRBD2,TGCGCCAGCACCCGCGGGGATGGCGGGAGGACCTACGAGCAGTACTTC,CASTRGDGGRTYEQYF
.,TRBJ2-7,TRBV18,.,TGTGCCAGCTCACCCCCGCGGGGGCGATACGAGCAGTACTTC,CASSPPRGRYEQYF
few,TRBJ2-7,TRBV5-1,.,TGCGCCAGCAGTTTACTCCCCCCCTACGAGCAGTACTTC,CASSLLPPYEQYF
.,TRBJ2-1,TRBV7-3,TRBD1,TGTGCCAGCAGCCTAAAAGACAGGGCAAGCTCCTACAATGAGCAGTTCTTC,CASSLKDRASSYNEQFF
.,TRBJ1-2,TRBV2,.,TGTGCCAGCAGTGACAGATATGGCTACACCTTC,CASSDRYGYTF
.,TRBJ1-5,TRBV10-3,.,TGTGCCATCAGTGAAGGGGGAAGGGGCAATCAGCCCCAGCATTTT,CAISEGGRGNQPQHF
.,TRBJ2-1,TRBV7-9,TRBD2,TGTGCCAGCAGCTCCGGGACTAGCACTGAGAGTGAGCAGTTCTTC,CASSSGTSTESEQFF
.,TRBJ2-7,TRBV6-1,.,TGTGCCAGCAGTGACCTAGGACCGGGGTACGAGCAGTACTTC,CASSDLGPGYEQYF
.,TRBJ1-5,TRBV10-3,.,TGTGCCATCAGCGAGGGGGGGGCGAGCAATCAGCCCCAGCATTTT,CAISEGGASNQPQHF
.,TRBJ1-2,TRBV7-9,.,TGTGCCAGCAGCTCCAGGGACTATGGCTACACCTTC,CASSSRDYGYTF
once,TRBJ2-2,TRBV27,TRBD1,TGTGCCAGCAGAGGACAGGGACGAACCGGGGAGCTGTTTTTT,CASRGQGRTGELFF
once,TRBJ2-1,TRBV6-1,.,TGTGCCACGGCTACGGGATATGGGTCCTACAATGAGCAGTTCTTC,CATATGYGSYNEQFF
once,TRBJ2-3,TRBV6-6,.,TGTGCCAGCAGCCTAGAGGGTGGTGTCACAGATACGCAGTATTTT,CASSLEGGVTDTQYF
.,TRBJ2-3,TRBV10-2,.,TGCGCCAGCAGTCCTGACAGCAATACGCAGTATTTT,CASSPDSNTQYF
.,TRBJ2-6,TRBV11-1,TRBD2,TGTGCCAGCAGCCCGAGAGTCCGGGGAGGGCGCTCTGGGGCCAACGTCCTGACTTTC,CASSPRVRGGRSGANVLTF
.,TRBJ2-7,TRBV21-1,.,TGTGCCAGCAGTAAGCGGGATAACTCCTACGAGCAGTACTTC,CASSKRDNSYEQYF
.,TRBJ2-3,TRBV29-1,.,TGCAGCGTTGCCACCCGGGTTTCGGATACGCAGTATTTT,CSVATRVSDTQYF
.,TRBJ1-5,TRBV30,TRBD1,TGTGCCTGGAGTGTAACAGGGGGATTTGGTCAGCCCCAGCATTTT,CAWSVTGGFGQPQHF
.,TRBJ2-2,TRBV29-1,TRBD2,TGCAGCGTCGACGGACTAGCGGGGGGGCTTAAGAGGGGGGAGCTGTTTTTT,CSVDGLAGGLKRGELFF
.,TRBJ1-1,TRBV19,.,TGTGCCAGCCACGAGACAGGCCCGGACACTGAAGCTTTCTTT,CASHETGPDTEAFF
.,TRBJ1-5,TRBV7-9,.,TGTGCCAGCAGCTTAAATTTGGTTGGCGGACTCAATCAGCCCCAGCATTTT,CASSLNLVGGLNQPQHF
.,TRBJ2-7,TRBV27,TRBD2,TGTGCCAGCAGTTTAATACGGACTAGCGTTGGGGGCGAGCAGTACTTC,CASSLIRTSVGGEQYF
.,TRBJ2-2,TRBV11-2,TRBD2,TGTGCCAGCAGCCAACGACTAGCGGGTGGGAACACCGGGGAGCTGTTTTTT,CASSQRLAGGNTGELFF
once,TRBJ1-3,TRBV11-3,.,TGTGCCAGCAGATCTTTGACCATATATTTT,CASRSLTIYF
.,TRBJ2-1,TRBV4-1,.,TGCGCCAGCAGCGTAAGAGACACCGAAAGCTCCTACAATGAGCAGTTCTTC,CASSVRDTESSYNEQFF